This TCR beta chain came from a study of T cells in localized non-small cell lung cancer. A single count supports this clone. V was trimmed by 4 bases and J by 2 bases, leaving 13 bases between them. This CDR3 contains 15 residues. Germline CDR1 is SGHKS and CDR2 is YYEKEE (reference sequence). Here immunoSEQ multiplex PCR was the method, and the copy in TCRdb shows in-frame clones only, minus some. The sample has under 150,000 clones, around 92% seen once. This chain connects TRBV5-5 to TRBJ1-3; D is possibly TRBD1 (5 bases). The starting material was peripheral blood, obtained before any cancer treatment. This clonotype originated in a female donor at least 60 years old with stage I lung adenocarcinoma. CDR3 amino acids: CASSRFGTAGNTIYF. The DNA for the CDR3 is TGTGCCAGCAGCCGTTTCGGGACGGCTGGAAACACCATATATTTT. Looking up the rest from reference TRBV5-5 and TRBJ1-3 gives the full variable domain: DAGVTQSPTHLIKTRGQQVTLRCSPISGHKSVSWYQQVLGQGPQFIFQYYEKEERGRGNFPDRFSARQFPNYSSELNVNALLLGDSALYLCASSRFGTAGNTIYFGEGSWLTVV.